This T cell receptor beta chain was documented in a study of T cells in Graves' hyperthyroidism and ophthalmopathy (dated by TCRdb to between 2019 and 2020). In the study overall: Peripheral blood samples were taken at the time of initial diagnosis, prior to any treatment. The paper reports TCR Vbeta CDR3 sequencing of 135 peripheral blood samples: some 44 ophthalmopathy, fewer than 80 hyperthyroidism and around 17 progressor patients. In roughly six Graves' hyperthyroidism patients, the study also compared T-cell repertoires from thyroid tissue with T-cell repertoires from blood. An independent validation cohort of under 20 hyperthyroidism patients and about 15 patients who later progressed to ophthalmopathy tested prospective prediction of ophthalmopathy. Once sampling was done, hyperthyroidism patients were given methimazole at a starting dose of 30 mg daily, whereas ophthalmopathy patients were given high-dose intravenous methylprednisolone. A discovery cohort of approximately 97 patients, 43 with Graves' ophthalmopathy and 57 with stable Graves' hyperthyroidism, was used to find distinguishing TCR V-J signatures. For training and testing, the approximately 92 patients in the discovery cohort were randomly divided in a 7:3 ratio.

What the study reported, not specific to this receptor: During validation, the model predicted progression to ophthalmopathy a median of about 5.9 months ahead of onset, with around 70% sensitivity and under 85% specificity. Sample size was not statistically predetermined, and investigators were not blinded to group allocation. A 13 V-J signature model separated ophthalmopathy from stable hyperthyroidism, with around 91% sensitivity and roughly 81% specificity in cross-validation and 80%/75% in testing. Most expanded thyroid clonotypes (frequency above 0.001) were also detected in blood, suggesting blood repertoires may reflect thyroid immune responses.

Moderately to severely active disease, a Clinical Activity Score of at least 3, a NOSPECS grade of at least 4, and a duration under 3 months were present in ophthalmopathy patients. Any patient with an uncontrolled infection, another autoimmune disease, pregnancy or lactation was excluded. Diagnoses relied on clinical symptoms, serum thyroxine and TRAb, thyroid ultrasound and orbital computed tomography. PBMCs were separated from roughly 9.3 ml of fresh peripheral blood using Ficoll-Paque density gradient centrifugation. Total RNA was extracted using Trizol reagent, and RNA quality was assessed on an Agilent 2100 Bioanalyzer. TCR beta CDR3 regions were amplified from RNA transcripts. A first-round RT-PCR of the TCR CDR3 used the HTBI primer set with the Qiagen OneStep RT-PCR kit. Libraries were constructed in a second round of multiplex PCR, after which size selection and purification were carried out. Paired-end sequencing of the libraries was performed with 100 bp reads on an Illumina HiSeq2000. In the original analysis: SOAPnuke was used to process the raw data, removing reads that contained adapters or uncalled bases, had a mean Phred below 15, or lacked an exact match to the constant primer or identifier. COPE v1.2.5 was used to merge the high-quality paired reads, and each unique nucleotide sequence was defined as a clonotype. MiTCR v1.1 was used to align the clonotypes against IMGT TRBV, TRBD and TRBJ reference segments. The analysis was restricted to V-J combinations with a frequency above 0.0001, which together covered roughly 99% of the repertoires. A TCS score was defined as the ratio between F50 (clonal expansion) and ExV (chaos), using BLOSUM62-based TCRdist between CDR3 peptides within each V-J. Welch's t-statistics and random forest reduced around 550 V-J features to about 12, which were used in a naive Bayes classifier (R e1071). The Morisita-Horn index was used to measure how similar the thyroid and blood repertoires were. TCRdb handled the public reads itself, with Q25 trimming in fastp and clone calling in MiXCR, and kept productive beta chains. A single entry per CDR3 protein holds the most common genes and DNA from its merged rows. TCRdb's processing, not the authors' own work, is the source of the V and J calls. The sample data list approximately 610,000 distinct CDR3 sequences, and roughly 14% of these were observed just once. The ten most abundant clones make up about 3.9% of the sample.

Ten or more counts support this clonotype. This clone's antigen is unknown. No much larger clonotype is one base removed from it; base qualities were not supplied. The germline V gene encodes CDR1 SGHNT and CDR2 YENEEA. The trim is 0 bases for V and 5 bases for J, with a gap of 19 bases between the germline ends. From the cysteine up to the phenylalanine, the CDR3 has a length of 17 residues. Of all the DNA, just the CDR3 is kept, 51 bases in frame from base 1. Sequencing used blood. This sequence uses TRBV11-3 and TRBJ1-1; the best D guess is TRBD1, with 6 bases matching. The TCR was taken from a woman between 40 and 55 years old with Graves' ophthalmopathy. The DNA is TGTGCCAGCAGCTTAGACGGCGGGACAAGCCGGGGAACTGAAGCTTTCTTT. Translated, it gives CASSLDGGTSRGTEAFF.